Listed here is a single T cell receptor beta chain. Antigen specificity is unknown. V was pared by 6 bases and J by 6 bases, with 7 bases of the junction left unmatched. This CDR3 is built from 15 residues. CDR1 and CDR2 from the germline V gene are MDHEN and SYDVKM. The primer mix had 60 Vbeta and 13 Jbeta primers. The repertoire was sequenced with immunoSEQ multiplex PCR; TCRdb's copy has only in-frame clones and lacks some. The profile shows approximately 120,000 clones, 77% of them singletons. This record comes from a study of cytomegalovirus exposure and HLA in healthy donors. Study results and caveats: The study carried out a later analysis of TCR beta sequences. It associated about 15,000 of them with specific HLA alleles at a false discovery rate of 0.05. In an earlier analysis, productive rearrangement rates for most beta V segments clustered near 87% or 30%.

The sequenced sample was PBMCs. This receptor was taken from a man aged 40-49 years in good health and CMV-seropositive. The genes are TRBV28 and TRBJ1-5; TRBD1 aligns across 11 bases. The CDR3 region has the DNA TGTGCCAGCAGGACTGGACAGGGGGCATCTCAGCCCCAGCATTTT. Amino acid sequence: CASRTGQGASQPQHF.